These T cell receptor beta chains were read from a single sample in a study of T cell responses to AZD1222 COVID-19 vaccine. Profiled with immunoSEQ multiplex PCR; TCRdb holds only in-frame clones, not every one. The sample consists of 140,000 to 150,000 clones, roughly 90% of them appearing once. The starting material was peripheral blood, obtained 28 days after the second AZD1222 dose. All receptors derive from an adult who received the AZD1222 COVID-19 vaccine. CDR3s include the opening cysteine and the closing phenylalanine or tryptophan. Each record gives: clone size, J gene, V gene, CDR3 protein. Some rows mark clone size as missing; the rest say once, few, many or name a class of expanded clone.

>NA|TRBJ1-4|TRBV7-2
CASSPRQGGANEKLFF
>NA|TRBJ2-1|TRBV14
CASSRRRGRDSGNEQFF
>NA|TRBJ1-3|TRBV4-3
CASSQGRGTGNTIYF
>NA|TRBJ1-2|TRBV6-2/TRBV6-3
CASSQVGYGYTF
>NA|TRBJ2-5|TRBV10-2
CASSAGYGLAGGSLQETQYF
>NA|TRBJ1-6|TRBV30
CAWSDPQEGRISPLHF
>NA|TRBJ2-7|TRBV18
CASSPKQGPYEQYF
>NA|TRBJ2-3|TRBV5-1
CASSIGTPTTDTQYF
>few|TRBJ1-1|TRBV5-1
CASSPSTGGGTEAFF
>NA|TRBJ1-2|TRBV28
CASNSANYGYTF
>once|TRBJ2-1|TRBV19
CASSIDNEQFF
>NA|TRBJ2-7|TRBV6-2/TRBV6-3
CASSHIQGSYEQYF
>NA|TRBJ2-7|TRBV28
CASTGWPYEQYF
>NA|TRBJ1-1|TRBV29-1
CSVGGDFYTEAFF
>NA|TRBJ1-1|TRBV9
CASSVSLENTEAFF
>NA|TRBJ1-5|TRBV7-2
CASSLAGRQLLSNQPQHF
>once|TRBJ1-4|TRBV19
CASTPDREKLFF
>NA|TRBJ2-1|TRBV9
CASSVVASGSYNEQFF
>NA|TRBJ2-3|TRBV10-3
CAISEGGEGDTQYF
>NA|TRBJ1-5|TRBV7-9
CASSLPGHSNQPQHF
>NA|TRBJ1-5|TRBV19
CASSLGQYNQPQHF
>NA|TRBJ2-7|TRBV18
CASSPPYSRSSYEQYF
>NA|TRBJ2-1|TRBV27
CASSPGLGLVEEQFF
>NA|TRBJ1-6|TRBV10-3
CAISREVPYNSPLHF
>NA|TRBJ1-4|TRBV27
CASSLRAISREKLFF